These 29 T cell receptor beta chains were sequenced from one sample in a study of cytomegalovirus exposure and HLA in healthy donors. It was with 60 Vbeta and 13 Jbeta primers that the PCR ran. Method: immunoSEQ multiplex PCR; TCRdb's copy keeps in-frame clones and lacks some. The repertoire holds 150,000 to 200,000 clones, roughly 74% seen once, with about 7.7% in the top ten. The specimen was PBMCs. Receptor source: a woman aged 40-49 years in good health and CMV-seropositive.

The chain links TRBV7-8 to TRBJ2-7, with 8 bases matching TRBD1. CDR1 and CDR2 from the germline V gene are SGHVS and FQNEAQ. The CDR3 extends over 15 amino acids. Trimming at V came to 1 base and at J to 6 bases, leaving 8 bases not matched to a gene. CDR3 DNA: TGTGCCAGCAGCTTAGGGTGGACAGGGAGGTTCGAGCAGTACTTC. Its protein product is CASSLGWTGRFEQYF.

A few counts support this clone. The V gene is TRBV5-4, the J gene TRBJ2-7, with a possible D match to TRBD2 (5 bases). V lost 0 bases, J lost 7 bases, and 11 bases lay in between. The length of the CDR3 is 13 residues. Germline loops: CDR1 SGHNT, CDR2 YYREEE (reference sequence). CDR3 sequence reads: CASSLGGRREQYF. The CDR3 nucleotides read TGTGCCAGCAGCTTGGGGGGAAGGAGGGAGCAGTACTTC.

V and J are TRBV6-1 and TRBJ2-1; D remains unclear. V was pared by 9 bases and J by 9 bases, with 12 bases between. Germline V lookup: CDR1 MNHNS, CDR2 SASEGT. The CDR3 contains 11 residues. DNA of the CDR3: TGTGCCAGTATGAGTAGAGGTGAGCAGTTCTTC. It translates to CASMSRGEQFF.

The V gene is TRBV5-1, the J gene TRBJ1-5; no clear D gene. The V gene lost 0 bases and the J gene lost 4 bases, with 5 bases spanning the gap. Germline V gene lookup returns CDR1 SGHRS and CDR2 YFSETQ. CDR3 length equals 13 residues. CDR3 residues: CASSLAENQPQHF. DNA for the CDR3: TGCGCCAGCAGCTTGGCGGAGAATCAGCCCCAGCATTTT.

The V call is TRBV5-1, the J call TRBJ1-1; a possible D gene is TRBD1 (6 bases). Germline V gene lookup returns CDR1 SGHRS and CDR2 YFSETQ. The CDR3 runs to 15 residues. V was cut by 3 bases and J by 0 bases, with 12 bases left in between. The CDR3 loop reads CASSSTGGMNTEAFF. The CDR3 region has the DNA TGCGCCAGCAGCTCAACGGGGGGCATGAACACTGAAGCTTTCTTT.

The CDR3 DNA reads as TGTGCCAGCAACTGGGCTAGCGGGACCTACAATGAGCAGTTCTTC. It yields the protein CASNWASGTYNEQFF. The rearrangement links TRBV2 to TRBJ2-1, with 9 bases fitting TRBD2. Germline assignment: CDR1 SNHLY and CDR2 FYNNEI. J gave up 2 bases and V 7 bases, and 6 bases lay outside the gene matches. The CDR3 extends over 15 amino acids. Full variable domain (rest looked up from reference TRBV2 and TRBJ2-1): EPEVTQTPSHQVTQMGQEVILRCVPISNHLYFYWYRQILGQKVEFLVSFYNNEISEKSEIFDDQFSVERPDGSNFTLKIRSTKLEDSAMYFCASNWASGTYNEQFFGPGTRLTVL.

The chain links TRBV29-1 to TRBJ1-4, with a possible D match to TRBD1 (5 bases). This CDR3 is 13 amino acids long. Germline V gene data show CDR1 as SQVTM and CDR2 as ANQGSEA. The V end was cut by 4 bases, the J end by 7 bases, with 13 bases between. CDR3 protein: CSVAQAPREKLFF. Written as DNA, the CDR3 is TGCAGCGTTGCACAGGCCCCTCGTGAAAAACTGTTTTTT.

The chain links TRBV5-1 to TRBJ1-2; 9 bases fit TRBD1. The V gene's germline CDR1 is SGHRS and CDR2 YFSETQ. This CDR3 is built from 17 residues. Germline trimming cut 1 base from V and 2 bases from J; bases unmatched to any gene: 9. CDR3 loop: CASSLTRNDRGNYGYTF. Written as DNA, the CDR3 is TGCGCCAGCAGCTTGACTAGAAACGACAGGGGGAACTATGGCTACACCTTC.

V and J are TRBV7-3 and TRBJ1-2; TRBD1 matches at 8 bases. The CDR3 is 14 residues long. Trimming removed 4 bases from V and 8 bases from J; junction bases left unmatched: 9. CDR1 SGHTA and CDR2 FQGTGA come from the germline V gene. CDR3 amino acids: CASSSGTGFNGYTF. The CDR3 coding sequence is TGTGCCAGCAGCTCCGGGACAGGTTTTAACGGCTACACCTTC.

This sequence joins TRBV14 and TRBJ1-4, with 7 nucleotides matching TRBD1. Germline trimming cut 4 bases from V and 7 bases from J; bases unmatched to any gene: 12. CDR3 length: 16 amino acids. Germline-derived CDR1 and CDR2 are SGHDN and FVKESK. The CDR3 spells CASSPTWTGGAEKLFF. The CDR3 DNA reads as TGTGCCAGCAGCCCAACATGGACAGGAGGAGCTGAAAAACTGTTTTTT.

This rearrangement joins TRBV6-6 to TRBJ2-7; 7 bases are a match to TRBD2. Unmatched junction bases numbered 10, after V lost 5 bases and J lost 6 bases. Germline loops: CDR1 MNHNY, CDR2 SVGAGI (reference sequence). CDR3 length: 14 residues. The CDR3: CASSARGSRPEQYF. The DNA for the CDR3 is TGTGCCAGCAGTGCCCGCGGGAGTCGCCCCGAGCAGTACTTC.

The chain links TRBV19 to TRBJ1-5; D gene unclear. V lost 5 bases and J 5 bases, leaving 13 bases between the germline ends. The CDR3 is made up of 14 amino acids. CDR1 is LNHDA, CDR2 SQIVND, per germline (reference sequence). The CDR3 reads CASSYSEPYQPQHF. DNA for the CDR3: TGTGCCAGTAGTTATAGTGAGCCCTATCAGCCCCAGCATTTT.

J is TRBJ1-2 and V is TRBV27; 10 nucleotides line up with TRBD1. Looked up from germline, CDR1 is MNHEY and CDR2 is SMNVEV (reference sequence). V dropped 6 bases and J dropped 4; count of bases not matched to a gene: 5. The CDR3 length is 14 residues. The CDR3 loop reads CASRRQGAGYGYTF. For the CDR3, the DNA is TGTGCCAGCAGGAGACAGGGGGCCGGCTATGGCTACACCTTC.

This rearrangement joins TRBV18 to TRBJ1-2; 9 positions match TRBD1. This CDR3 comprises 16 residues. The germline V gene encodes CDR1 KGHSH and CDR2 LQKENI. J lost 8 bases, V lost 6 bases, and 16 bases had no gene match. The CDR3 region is CASSPGTGSLEGGYTF. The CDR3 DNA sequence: TGTGCCAGCTCCCCCGGGACAGGGAGCCTCGAGGGGGGCTACACCTTC.

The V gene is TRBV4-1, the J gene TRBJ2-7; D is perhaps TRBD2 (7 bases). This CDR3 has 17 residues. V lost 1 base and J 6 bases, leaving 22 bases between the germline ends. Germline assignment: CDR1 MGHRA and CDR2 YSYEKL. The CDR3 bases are TGCGCCAGCAGCCAAGTGCGGGTAGGGGGGGATTCGTGCGAGCAGTACTTC. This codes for CASSQVRVGGDSCEQYF.

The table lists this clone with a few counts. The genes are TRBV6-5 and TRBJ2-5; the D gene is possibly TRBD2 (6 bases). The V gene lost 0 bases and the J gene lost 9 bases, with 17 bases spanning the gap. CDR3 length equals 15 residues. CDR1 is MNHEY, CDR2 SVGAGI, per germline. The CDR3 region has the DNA TGTGCCAGCAGTTACTCCTTTAGCGGTCGGGAATCCCAGTACTTC. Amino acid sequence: CASSYSFSGRESQYF.

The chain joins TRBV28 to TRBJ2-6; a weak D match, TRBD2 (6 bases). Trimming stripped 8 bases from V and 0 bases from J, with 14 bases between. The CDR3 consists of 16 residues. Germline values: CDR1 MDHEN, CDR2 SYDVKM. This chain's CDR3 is CASDSREVSGANVLTF. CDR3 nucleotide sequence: TGTGCCAGCGACTCCAGGGAGGTCTCTGGGGCCAACGTCCTGACTTTC.

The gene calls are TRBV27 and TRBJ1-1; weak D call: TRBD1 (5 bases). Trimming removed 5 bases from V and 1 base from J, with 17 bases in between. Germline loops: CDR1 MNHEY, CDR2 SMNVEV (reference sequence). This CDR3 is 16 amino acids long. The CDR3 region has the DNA TGTGCCAGCAGTCCCCTAGCGGCCGGGGGGAACACTGAAGCTTTCTTT. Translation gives CASSPLAAGGNTEAFF.

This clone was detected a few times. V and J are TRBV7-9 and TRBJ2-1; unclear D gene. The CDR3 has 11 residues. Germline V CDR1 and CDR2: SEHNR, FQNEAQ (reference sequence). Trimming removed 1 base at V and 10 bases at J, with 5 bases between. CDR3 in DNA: TGTGCCAGCAGCTTAGGAGTGGAGCAGTTCTTC. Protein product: CASSLGVEQFF.

The CDR3 region is CASSSSGFREQYF. CDR3 in DNA: TGTGCCAGCAGCTCAAGCGGGTTTCGCGAGCAGTACTTC. The rearrangement links TRBV28 to TRBJ2-5; D is possibly TRBD2 (6 bases). The assigned J gene may be wrong: the sequence end matches TRBJ2-7 better. This CDR3 comprises 13 residues. The germline V gene has CDR1 MDHEN and CDR2 SYDVKM.

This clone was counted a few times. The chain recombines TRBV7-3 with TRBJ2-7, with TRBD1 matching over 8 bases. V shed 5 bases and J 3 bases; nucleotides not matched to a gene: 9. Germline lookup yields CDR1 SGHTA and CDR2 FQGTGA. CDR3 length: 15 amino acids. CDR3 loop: CASSPQTGEGYEQYF. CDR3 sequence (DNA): TGTGCCAGCAGCCCTCAGACAGGGGAAGGCTACGAGCAGTACTTC.

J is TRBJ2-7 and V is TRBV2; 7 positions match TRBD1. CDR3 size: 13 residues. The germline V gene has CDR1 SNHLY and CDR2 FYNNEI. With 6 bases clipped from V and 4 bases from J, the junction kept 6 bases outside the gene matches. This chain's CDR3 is CASSETQGYEQYF. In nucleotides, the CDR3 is TGTGCCAGCAGCGAAACACAGGGGTACGAGCAGTACTTC.

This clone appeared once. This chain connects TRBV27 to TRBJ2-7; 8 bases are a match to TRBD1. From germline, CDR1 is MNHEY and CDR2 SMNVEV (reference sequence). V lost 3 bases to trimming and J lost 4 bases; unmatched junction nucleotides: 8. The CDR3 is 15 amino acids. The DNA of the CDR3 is TGTGCCAGCAGTTTCCGGACAGGGCTAGGGTACGAGCAGTACTTC. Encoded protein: CASSFRTGLGYEQYF.

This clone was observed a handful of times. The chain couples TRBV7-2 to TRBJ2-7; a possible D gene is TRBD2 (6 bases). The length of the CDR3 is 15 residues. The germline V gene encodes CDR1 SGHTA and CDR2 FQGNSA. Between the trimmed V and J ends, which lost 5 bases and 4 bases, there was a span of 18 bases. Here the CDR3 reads CASSPVTGGWYEQYF. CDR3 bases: TGTGCCAGCAGCCCCGTGACTGGAGGGTGGTACGAGCAGTACTTC.

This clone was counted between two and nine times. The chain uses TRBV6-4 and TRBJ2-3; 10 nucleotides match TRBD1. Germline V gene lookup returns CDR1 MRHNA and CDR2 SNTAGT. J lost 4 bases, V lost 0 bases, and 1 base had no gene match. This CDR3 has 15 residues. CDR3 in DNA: TGTGCCAGCAGTGACTCGACAGGGGGCGCAGATACGCAGTATTTT. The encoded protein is CASSDSTGGADTQYF.

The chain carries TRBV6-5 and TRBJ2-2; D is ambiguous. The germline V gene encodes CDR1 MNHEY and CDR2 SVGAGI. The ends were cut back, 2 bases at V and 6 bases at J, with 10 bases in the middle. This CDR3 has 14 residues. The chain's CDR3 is CASSYRLDAGELFF. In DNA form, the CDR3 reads TGTGCCAGCAGTTACCGGCTAGACGCCGGGGAGCTGTTTTTT.

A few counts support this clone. In DNA, the CDR3 is TGCGCCAGCAGCTCGGGAGGTGGAACAACCTACGAGCAGTACTTC. It specifies CASSSGGGTTYEQYF. J is TRBJ2-7 and V is TRBV5-1, with 7 bases fitting TRBD2. Germline CDR1 SGHRS, CDR2 YFSETQ. V trimming: 3 bases; J trimming: 2 bases; junction bases outside the gene matches: 8. There are 15 residues in the CDR3.

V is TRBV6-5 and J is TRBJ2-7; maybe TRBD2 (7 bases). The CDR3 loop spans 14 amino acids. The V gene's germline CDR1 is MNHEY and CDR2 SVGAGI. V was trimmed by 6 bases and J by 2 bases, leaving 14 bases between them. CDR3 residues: CASRGAAGPYEQYF. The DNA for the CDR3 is TGTGCCAGCAGGGGGGCAGCGGGGCCCTACGAGCAGTACTTC.

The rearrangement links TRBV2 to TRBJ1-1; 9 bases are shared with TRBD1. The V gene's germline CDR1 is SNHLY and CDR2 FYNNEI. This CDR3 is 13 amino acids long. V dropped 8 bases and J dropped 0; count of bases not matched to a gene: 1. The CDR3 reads CASGTGMNTEAFF. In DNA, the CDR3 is TGTGCCAGCGGGACAGGGATGAACACTGAAGCTTTCTTT.